This TCR beta chain appears in the sequencing data of a study of CD8+CD57+ T cells in acquired aplastic anemia. The wider study: The study obtained an average of roughly 2.9 ug of DNA from sorted CD4+ and CD8+ cells. Whole-study findings and limits: Significance was not reached for CD8+ Simpson's diversity between patients and controls. Overlapping CD8+ CDR3 repertoires of patients and controls contained approximately 28 shared sequences.

Trimming at V came to 0 bases and at J to 4 bases, leaving 8 bases not matched to a gene. CDR3 length: 16 amino acids. The germline V gene encodes CDR1 DFQATT and CDR2 SNEGSKA (reference sequence). The template used for profiling TCR beta VDJ and CDR3 was genomic DNA. TCRdb re-called the reads with MiXCR, one entry per CDR3 protein. Altogether a few hundred thousand distinct CDR3 sequences are present, about 59% being singletons, with the ten largest covering approximately 30%. This clonotype was seen repeatedly, ten times or more. Its antigen is not known. J is TRBJ2-7 and V is TRBV20-1; 11 bases map to TRBD2. Sequences were obtained from sorted CD4+, CD8+, or CD8+CD57+ T cells (not recorded which) from PBMCs. The clonotype comes from a human donor in good health. The CDR3: CSARDRLAGHLYEQYF. The CDR3 nucleotides are TGCAGTGCTAGAGATCGACTAGCGGGACACTTATACGAGCAGTACTTC.